This record looks at one T cell receptor beta chain sequence and its context. With 5 bases removed from V and 4 bases from J, the gap between germline ends came to 15 bases. The CDR3 consists of 15 residues. Germline V CDR1 and CDR2: SGHTA, FQGTGA. These data originate in a study of blood T cell repertoires in COVID-19. Measured with immunoSEQ multiplex PCR; TCRdb has only the in-frame clones, and not every one. The table has tens of thousands of clones, 65% to 90% seen once; the top ten hold 55% to 65%. The chain has TRBV7-3 and TRBJ1-5; tentatively, D is TRBD1 (5 bases). The source of this sequence is a woman of 80 years or more with acute or convalescent COVID-19. The sample consisted of peripheral blood. The chain's CDR3 is CASSPGAGRNQPQHF. CDR3 DNA: TGTGCCAGCAGCCCCGGTGCAGGGAGGAATCAGCCCCAGCATTTT.